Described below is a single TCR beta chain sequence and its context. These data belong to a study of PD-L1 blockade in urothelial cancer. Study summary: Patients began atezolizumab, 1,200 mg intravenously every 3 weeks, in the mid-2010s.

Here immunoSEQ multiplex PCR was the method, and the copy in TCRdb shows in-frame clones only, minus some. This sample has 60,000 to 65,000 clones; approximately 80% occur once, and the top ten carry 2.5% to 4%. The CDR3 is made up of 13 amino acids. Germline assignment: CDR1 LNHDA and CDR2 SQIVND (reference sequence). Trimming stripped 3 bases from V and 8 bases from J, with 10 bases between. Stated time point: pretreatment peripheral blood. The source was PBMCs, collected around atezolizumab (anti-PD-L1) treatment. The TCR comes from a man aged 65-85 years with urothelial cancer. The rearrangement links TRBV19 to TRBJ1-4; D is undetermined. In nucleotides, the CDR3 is TGTGCCAGTAGTATGGGCCCGGGGGAAAAACTGTTTTTT. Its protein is CASSMGPGEKLFF.